One sample yielded the 12 T cell receptor beta chains listed below, sequenced in a study of blood T cell repertoires in COVID-19 (TCRdb year 2020). The method was the immunoSEQ multiplex PCR assay. The table was pulled from immuneACCESS by TCRdb, which kept in-frame rearrangements only. Such tables lose some clones; where checked, under half of the loss comes from unresolved V genes, and the rest has no known cause. This sample lists a few hundred thousand clones; approximately 88% were detected once. 9.4% of the sample goes to the ten largest clones. The sequenced sample was peripheral blood. These receptor sequences come from a man aged 18 to 30 with active or convalescent COVID-19.

This clone was observed a single time. The V call is TRBV9, the J call TRBJ1-3; 9 positions agree with TRBD1. V lost 5 bases and J lost 3; bases outside the gene matches: 6. The CDR3 sequence is 15 residues long. CDR1 is SGDLS and CDR2 is YYNGEE in the germline V gene. The CDR3 loop is CASRGDRVDGNTIYF. In DNA form, the CDR3 reads TGTGCCAGCAGGGGGGACAGGGTGGATGGAAACACCATATATTTT.

This clone has at least ten counts. V is TRBV28 and J is TRBJ2-7, with D tentatively TRBD2 (5 bases). Germline V gene lookup returns CDR1 MDHEN and CDR2 SYDVKM. V was clipped by 6 bases and J by 4 bases, with 7 bases between them. The CDR3 contains 11 residues. The CDR3 loop reads CASSRRYEQYF. The CDR3 DNA is TGTGCCAGCAGCCGGAGGTACGAGCAGTACTTC.

The chain joins TRBV27 to TRBJ2-7; no reliable D call. The CDR3 spans 13 residues. Germline V gives CDR1 MNHEY, CDR2 SMNVEV (reference sequence). V was cut by 2 bases and J by 5 bases, with 10 bases left in between. The CDR3 spells CASSLVISDEQYF. CDR3 DNA: TGTGCCAGCAGTTTAGTTATCTCGGACGAGCAGTACTTC.

V is TRBV7-9 and J is TRBJ2-7, with TRBD1 identical over 7 bases. The CDR3 is 15 residues long. Germline lookup yields CDR1 SEHNR and CDR2 FQNEAQ (reference sequence). J was trimmed by 11 bases and V by 5 bases; bases with no gene match: 18. In DNA form, the CDR3 reads TGTGCCAGCAGCCCAGGAGACAGGGCGGTCTCGTTGGAGTACTTC. Encoded protein: CASSPGDRAVSLEYF.

The chain links TRBV3-1 (or the pseudogene TRBV3-2) to TRBJ1-1, with D uncertain. Trimming left V 0 bases short and J 0 bases short, with 14 bases between. The CDR3 loop spans 17 amino acids. Looked up from germline, CDR1 is LGHDT and CDR2 is YNNKEL (reference sequence). The CDR3 sequence: CASSQEFGLTVNTEAFF. DNA of the CDR3: TGTGCCAGCAGCCAAGAATTCGGTCTTACGGTGAACACTGAAGCTTTCTTT.

V is TRBV19 and J is TRBJ1-2; 8 bases match TRBD1. The V gene end was trimmed by 0 bases and the J gene end by 4 bases; junction bases not matched to a gene: 10. The CDR3 covers 17 residues. Germline values: CDR1 LNHDA, CDR2 SQIVND (reference sequence). In DNA form, the CDR3 reads TGTGCCAGTAGTATAGATCTATCGGCAGGGGGCGGCTATGGCTACACCTTC. Translated, it gives CASSIDLSAGGGYGYTF.

This clone was observed a single time. The chain combines TRBV7-8 with TRBJ2-5; 8 nucleotides agree with TRBD1. The V gene end was trimmed by 6 bases and the J gene end by 4 bases; junction bases not matched to a gene: 4. Germline CDR1 and CDR2: SGHVS and FQNEAQ. The CDR3 is 13 residues long. As DNA, the CDR3 is TGTGCCAGCAGGATTGACAGGGGAGAGACCCAGTACTTC. Its translation: CASRIDRGETQYF.

The chain combines TRBV18 with TRBJ1-6, with D unclear. Trimming took off 4 bases at V and 7 bases at J, with 8 bases between the two ends. CDR1 is KGHSH, CDR2 LQKENI, per germline. The CDR3 length is 13 residues. The CDR3 sequence is CASSQVGNSPLHF. The CDR3 DNA is TGTGCCAGCTCACAAGTCGGGAATTCACCCCTCCACTTT.

On this clone itself: The identical CDR3 is also encoded by other nucleotide sequences in the sample. The gene calls are TRBV6-1 and TRBJ2-1, with 10 nucleotides matching TRBD2. CDR1 MNHNS and CDR2 SASEGT come from the germline V gene. CDR3 length: 15 amino acids. With 2 bases clipped from V and 7 bases from J, the junction kept 5 bases outside the gene matches. CDR3 nucleotide sequence: TGTGCCAGCAGTGAAAGGACTAGCGGTCTTAATGAGCAGTTCTTC. It yields the protein CASSERTSGLNEQFF.

This clone appeared once. The gene calls are TRBV6-4 and TRBJ1-5; D might be TRBD1 (6 bases). CDR3 size: 17 residues. Per the germline V gene, CDR1 is MRHNA and CDR2 is SNTAGT. V was shortened by 5 bases and J by 2 bases, with 19 bases between the two germline ends. The CDR3 bases are TGTGCCAGCAGTCGCCCGACAGGCTTGAGGGGCAATCAGCCCCAGCATTTT. Its translation is CASSRPTGLRGNQPQHF.

The genes are TRBV5-1 and TRBJ2-3, with 7 bases that match TRBD2. CDR3 length: 15 amino acids. The V gene's germline CDR1 is SGHRS and CDR2 YFSETQ. J was trimmed by 3 bases and V by 0 bases; bases with no gene match: 4. This chain's CDR3 is CASSLVGEGTDTQYF. The CDR3 DNA follows: TGCGCCAGCAGCTTGGTGGGGGAGGGGACAGATACGCAGTATTTT.

This CDR3 is CASSLGRVGQGSSYEQYF. DNA for the CDR3: TGTGCCAGCAGCTTAGGTCGGGTCGGACAGGGGTCCTCCTACGAGCAGTACTTC. The chain combines TRBV11-2 with TRBJ2-7; TRBD1 matches 9 bases. Germline V CDR1 and CDR2: SGHAT, FQNNGV. Germline trimming cut 1 base from V and 0 bases from J; bases unmatched to any gene: 10. The CDR3 totals 18 residues.